The 14 T cell receptor beta chains below all came from one sample that was sequenced in a study of early T cells in non-severe SARS-CoV-2 infection (dated by TCRdb to the early 2020s). Libraries were made using 5' RACE. The sequencing machine was a NextSeq 500. Using fastp trimming at Q25 and MiXCR clonotype assembly, TCRdb reanalyzed the public sequencing data and kept in-frame beta chains. Rows merge per CDR3 protein into single entries with the most common DNA and genes. This sample is represented by some 110,000 distinct CDR3 sequences; more than 13% of them were singletons. The ten largest clonotypes hold 21% of the sample. The sequencing sample was made of whole blood. The source of these receptors is an adult who was a healthcare worker with PCR-confirmed SARS-CoV-2 infection or an uninfected control (not recorded which).

This clonotype has more than one count but fewer than ten. The chain links TRBV2 to TRBJ1-5; D is uncertain. Per the germline V gene, CDR1 is SNHLY and CDR2 is FYNNEI. This CDR3 is 13 amino acids long. V lost 7 bases and J lost 7, with 14 bases in between. The DNA of the CDR3 is TGTGCCAGCAATCGCAGGATCCAGCAGCCCCAGCATTTT. Its translation is CASNRRIQQPQHF.

This clonotype has a handful of counts. The chain has TRBV9 and TRBJ2-7; no firm D call. This CDR3 comprises 13 residues. Germline-derived CDR1 and CDR2 are SGDLS and YYNGEE. Trimming removed 4 bases from V and 7 bases from J, with 15 bases in between. CDR3 sequence reads: CASSFRPRAEQYF. CDR3 DNA sequence: TGTGCCAGCAGCTTTCGACCTCGGGCGGAGCAGTACTTC.

The V gene is TRBV20-1, the J gene TRBJ1-1, with D unresolved. This CDR3 spans 15 amino acids. Per the germline V gene, CDR1 is DFQATT and CDR2 is SNEGSKA (reference sequence). Trimming pared 5 bases from V and 1 base from J, leaving 17 bases between. The CDR3 DNA is TGCAGTGCTGATACCCGCAGTTCCCCGAACACTGAAGCTTTCTTT. It specifies CSADTRSSPNTEAFF.

V and J are TRBV12-5 and TRBJ2-7; D unresolved. Trimming removed 0 bases from V and 1 base from J, with 7 bases in between. Germline loops: CDR1 LGHNT, CDR2 FRNRAP. This CDR3 is built from 14 residues. CDR3 coding DNA: TGTGCTAGTGGTTTGGTACCAGCTTCCTACGAGCAGTACTTC. Translating gives CASGLVPASYEQYF.

V and J are TRBV20-1 and TRBJ1-1; no reliable D call. Trimming cost V 0 bases and J 6 bases, with 8 bases left between them. Germline values: CDR1 DFQATT, CDR2 SNEGSKA (reference sequence). There are 12 residues in the CDR3. CDR3 region: CSARDPRAEAFF. The CDR3 DNA follows: TGCAGTGCTAGAGATCCAAGGGCTGAAGCTTTCTTT.

V usage is TRBV13 and J usage is TRBJ2-1; D possibly matches TRBD1 or TRBD2 (6 bases each). The V gene lost 5 bases and the J gene lost 3 bases, with 14 bases spanning the gap. CDR3 length: 15 residues. CDR1 PRHDT and CDR2 FYEKMQ come from the germline V gene (reference sequence). This CDR3 is CASSPRRGDYNEQFF. CDR3 DNA sequence: TGTGCCAGCAGCCCTAGGAGGGGGGACTACAATGAGCAGTTCTTC.

This clonotype has just a few counts. The genes are TRBV20-1 and TRBJ2-3; 10 nucleotides line up with TRBD1. Looked up from germline, CDR1 is DFQATT and CDR2 is SNEGSKA (reference sequence). This CDR3 has 13 amino acids. The junction had 3 bases not matched to a gene; V was cut back by 8 bases and J by 1 base. The CDR3 DNA follows: TGCAGTTCGACAGGGGGCCGCACAGATACGCAGTATTTT. It encodes CSSTGGRTDTQYF.

The genes are TRBV11-2 and TRBJ2-3; D may be TRBD2 (5 bases). The V and J ends lost 5 bases and 2 bases respectively, with 17 bases between them. CDR1 and CDR2 from the germline V gene are SGHAT and FQNNGV. The CDR3 has 16 residues. This CDR3 reads CASSPLGVTSTDTQYF. Here the CDR3 DNA reads TGTGCCAGCAGCCCATTGGGAGTTACCTCCACAGATACGCAGTATTTT.

This clonotype has just a few counts. The chain combines TRBV3-1 with TRBJ2-5; no clear D. The CDR3 loop spans 11 amino acids. Germline CDR1 LGHDT, CDR2 YNNKEL (reference sequence). Trimming cost V 4 bases and J 3 bases, with 3 bases left between them. In nucleotides, the CDR3 is TGTGCCAGCAGCCCCGAAGAGACCCAGTACTTC. As protein: CASSPEETQYF.

This clonotype was seen only a few times. This chain uses TRBV20-1 with TRBJ2-1, with 8 bases fitting TRBD2. Per germline, CDR1 DFQATT and CDR2 SNEGSKA (reference sequence). CDR3 length: 17 amino acids. Trimming took 4 bases from V and 0 from J; bases not matched to a gene: 11. In DNA form, the CDR3 reads TGCAGTGCTACCCACTTTGGCGGGGGGAGCTCCTACAATGAGCAGTTCTTC. Translation: CSATHFGGGSSYNEQFF.

The chain links TRBV6-1 to TRBJ2-2; 10 nucleotides agree with TRBD2. CDR3 length: 16 residues. V was clipped by 6 bases and J by 5 bases; unmatched bases: 9. CDR1 is MNHNS, CDR2 SASEGT, per germline. The CDR3 loop reads CASRSPGLALTGELFF. The DNA for the CDR3 is TGTGCCAGCAGGTCCCCGGGACTAGCGCTAACCGGGGAGCTGTTTTTT.

This clonotype was detected only a few times. The chain combines TRBV27 with TRBJ1-6; D possibly corresponds to TRBD1 (5 bases). Germline assignment: CDR1 MNHEY and CDR2 SMNVEV (reference sequence). Trimming stripped 7 bases from V and 0 bases from J, with 10 bases between. The length of the CDR3 is 15 residues. In nucleotides, the CDR3 is TGTGCCAGCAAGGGACGGAGCTCCTATAATTCACCCCTCCACTTT. The encoded protein is CASKGRSSYNSPLHF.

This clonotype was detected many times. This CDR3 is CASSHRTDRNTEAFF. CDR3 DNA: TGTGCCAGCAGCCACCGAACGGACAGGAACACTGAAGCTTTCTTT. This chain joins TRBV5-5 and TRBJ1-1; TRBD1 is a possible D gene (6 bases). The CDR3 has 15 amino acids. Germline lookup yields CDR1 SGHKS and CDR2 YYEKEE (reference sequence). Trimming pared 4 bases from V and 1 base from J, leaving 14 bases between.

This clonotype was seen a few times. The J gene is TRBJ2-3, the V gene TRBV20-1; 9 nucleotides align to TRBD2. The V and J ends lost 6 bases and 5 bases, in that order; junction bases with no gene match: 12. This CDR3 is built from 15 residues. Germline CDR1 is DFQATT and CDR2 is SNEGSKA (reference sequence). The CDR3, as DNA: TGCAGTGCGCTGCGGGGGGGCCGGGTCGTAGATACGCAGTATTTT. This gives the protein CSALRGGRVVDTQYF.